The sequence of this T cell receptor (beta chain) was determined in a study of cytomegalovirus exposure and HLA in healthy donors. Study-wide points: Later analysis demonstrated an association between a missense DCLRE1C variant and TCR beta V- and J-gene trimming. While the bulk of TCR sequences proved rare, some public TCRs turned up in many donors.

The trim removed 7 bases at V and 3 bases at J, leaving 7 bases unmatched. The CDR3 totals 14 residues. CDR1 and CDR2 from the germline V gene are MNHEY and SMNVEV (reference sequence). Each of the donors was a healthy bone marrow donor. A remark on this clone: Its antigen is not known.

PCR employed 60 Vbeta and 13 Jbeta primers. Sequencing was performed with immunoSEQ multiplex PCR; in TCRdb, only in-frame clones are kept and a portion is missing. The table has 100,000 to 150,000 clones, roughly 76% seen once; the top ten hold 2% to 2.5%. The V call is TRBV27, the J call TRBJ2-3, with 7 bases that match TRBD1. Material: PBMCs. The source is a young man in good health and CMV-seronegative. CDR3 in amino acids: CASTAARGTDTQYF. The CDR3 coding sequence is TGTGCCAGCACCGCGGCCAGGGGGACAGATACGCAGTATTTT.